One sample yielded the 17 T cell receptor beta chains listed below, sequenced in a study of cytotoxic CD8 clonotypes in ibrutinib-treated CLL. The method was immunoSEQ multiplex PCR; TCRdb's version includes in-frame clones alone and lacks a portion of them. The repertoire holds about 140,000 clones, with 65% to 85% as singletons. Material: PBMCs, obtained after 36 months of ibrutinib treatment. All receptors come from a human donor with chronic lymphocytic leukemia.

The V call is TRBV7-7, the J call TRBJ1-1; D is uncertain. The ends were cut back, 0 bases at V and 1 base at J, with 3 bases in the middle. The germline V gene has CDR1 SSHAT and CDR2 FNYEAQ (reference sequence). The CDR3 loop spans 13 amino acids. The CDR3 loop is CASSLAPNTEAFF. In nucleotides, the CDR3 is TGTGCCAGCAGCTTAGCGCCGAACACTGAAGCTTTCTTT.

V is TRBV27 and J is TRBJ1-5; D is unresolved. The CDR3 extends over 13 amino acids. V dropped 4 bases and J dropped 7 bases, with 11 bases sitting between them. Germline V gene sequence: CDR1 MNHEY, CDR2 SMNVEV (reference sequence). The CDR3 spells CASSYGFKQPQHF. The CDR3 DNA reads as TGTGCCAGCAGTTATGGATTCAAGCAGCCCCAGCATTTT.

This clone was seen a few times. The J gene is TRBJ1-1, the V gene TRBV30; D gene uncertain. The V end was cut by 8 bases, the J end by 5 bases, with 12 bases between. The CDR3 length is 11 residues. Germline values: CDR1 GTSNPN, CDR2 SVGIG (reference sequence). CDR3 nucleotides: TGTGCCGGGAAAATGTTTACTGAAGCTTTCTTT. It translates to CAGKMFTEAFF.

V gene TRBV6-5 combines with J gene TRBJ1-1; 7 bases are a match to TRBD1. With V trimmed by 10 bases and J by 4 bases, 9 bases remained unmatched. Germline V gene sequence: CDR1 MNHEY, CDR2 SVGAGI. The CDR3 is 13 amino acids. DNA of the CDR3: TGTGCCACCCTGGGACAGACGGGCACTGAAGCTTTCTTT. This encodes CATLGQTGTEAFF.

This chain connects TRBV5-1 to TRBJ2-1; D is unresolved. V dropped 0 bases and J dropped 8 bases, with 12 bases sitting between them. Germline V gene data show CDR1 as SGHRS and CDR2 as YFSETQ. The CDR3 length is 14 residues. The CDR3 DNA is TGCGCCAGCAGCTTGGTGGGGTTTATCGATGAGCAGTTCTTC. It yields the protein CASSLVGFIDEQFF. The variable domain in full, with the rest retrieved from reference TRBV5-1 and TRBJ2-1, is KAGVTQTPRYLIKTRGQQVTLSCSPISGHRSVSWYQQTPGQGLQFLFEYFSETQRNKGNFPGRFSGRQFSNSRSEMNVSTLELGDSALYLCASSLVGFIDEQFFGPGTRLTVL.

The chain has TRBV5-6 and TRBJ1-1; TRBD1 matches 7 bases. Trimming at V came to 7 bases and at J to 0 bases, leaving 3 bases not matched to a gene. Per the germline V gene, CDR1 is SGHDT and CDR2 is YYEEEE. CDR3 length: 13 residues. The CDR3, as DNA: TGTGCCAGCGCGGGACAGTTGAACACTGAAGCTTTCTTT. Protein product: CASAGQLNTEAFF.

This clone was picked up a small number of times. At one of its ends the junction is not consistent with the germline gene, which may arise from a read error. The chain joins TRBV4-1 to TRBJ2-7, with 9 bases lining up with TRBD1. The CDR3 covers 15 residues. The germline gives CDR1 MGHRA, CDR2 YSYEKL. The CDR3 protein is CASSQVITGGYGQYF. CDR3 coding DNA: TGCGCCAGCAGCCAAGTCATCACAGGGGGCTACGGGCAGTACTTC.

J is TRBJ2-3 and V is TRBV21-1; the table gives TRBD2 as D, unverified against the DNA. TRBV21-1 has pseudogene status. The CDR3 sequence is 18 residues long. The CDR3 sequence is CASSKGVSGGRGTDTQYF. In nucleotides, the CDR3 is TGTGCCAGCAGCAAAGGTGTGAGCGGGGGGCGGGGCACAGATACGCAGTATTTT.

The genes are TRBV5-1 and TRBJ2-7; perhaps D is TRBD1 or TRBD2 (5 bases each). Between the trimmed V and J ends, which lost 4 bases and 5 bases, there was a span of 16 bases. CDR3 length: 14 amino acids. Germline CDR1 reads SGHRS; CDR2 reads YFSETQ. The CDR3 DNA is TGCGCCAGCAGCCCCCTCGGTAGGGACCACGAGCAGTACTTC. The encoded protein is CASSPLGRDHEQYF. The variable domain in full, completed from reference TRBV5-1 and TRBJ2-7, reads KAGVTQTPRYLIKTRGQQVTLSCSPISGHRSVSWYQQTPGQGLQFLFEYFSETQRNKGNFPGRFSGRQFSNSRSEMNVSTLELGDSALYLCASSPLGRDHEQYFGPGTRLTVT.

This chain's CDR3 is CASSEREFEKLFF. CDR3 coding DNA: TGTGCCAGCAGTGAACGGGAATTTGAAAAACTGTTTTTT. This chain joins TRBV25-1 and TRBJ1-4; D is unclear. The CDR3 totals 13 residues. The germline gives CDR1 MGHDK, CDR2 SYGVNS. The germline V and J ends were trimmed by 2 bases and 7 bases, with 8 bases remaining between them.

This chain joins TRBV27 and TRBJ2-2, with TRBD1 matching 11 bases. Germline-derived CDR1 and CDR2 are MNHEY and SMNVEV (reference sequence). This CDR3 has 15 residues. The J segment lost 3 bases and the V segment lost 4 bases, leaving 1 base of the junction unmatched. CDR3 region: CASSWTGGYTGELFF. The CDR3 DNA sequence: TGTGCCAGCAGTTGGACAGGGGGCTACACCGGGGAGCTGTTTTTT.

The gene calls are TRBV6-5 and TRBJ2-6, with D hard to call. V gave up 5 bases and J gave up 2 bases, with 4 bases separating them. The CDR3 length is 13 residues. The germline gives CDR1 MNHEY, CDR2 SVGAGI. The DNA of the CDR3 is TGTGCCAGCAGTGGAACTGGGGCCAACGTCCTGACTTTC. This sequence encodes CASSGTGANVLTF.

The chain recombines TRBV6-6 with TRBJ2-1; 8 positions match TRBD2. V shed 5 bases, J shed 4 bases, and the junction held 4 bases outside the gene matches. This CDR3 is built from 14 residues. CDR1 MNHNY and CDR2 SVGAGI come from the germline V gene (reference sequence). CDR3 DNA: TGTGCCAGCAGTACCGGGACTAGTTACAATGAGCAGTTCTTC. Amino acid sequence: CASSTGTSYNEQFF.

Here the CDR3 DNA reads TGTGCCAGCAGCCAACAAGAAAACTATGGCTACACCTTC. This sequence encodes CASSQQENYGYTF. The genes are TRBV5-8 and TRBJ1-2; D remains unclear. CDR3 length equals 13 residues. Trimming took off 4 bases at V and 2 bases at J, with 9 bases between the two ends. CDR1 and CDR2 (germline): SGHTS, YDEGEE.

The rearrangement joins TRBV19 to TRBJ2-1; 8 nucleotides agree with TRBD2. CDR1 LNHDA and CDR2 SQIVND come from the germline V gene (reference sequence). V dropped 5 bases and J dropped 7; count of bases not matched to a gene: 10. The CDR3 is made up of 15 amino acids. As DNA, the CDR3 is TGTGCCAGTAGTTTCCCTTTGTTAGCGGGGAATGAGCAGTTCTTC. Protein: CASSFPLLAGNEQFF.

This chain uses TRBV6-5 with TRBJ2-7; D not resolved. Germline assignment: CDR1 MNHEY and CDR2 SVGAGI. This CDR3 comprises 14 residues. V was clipped by 1 base and J by 1 base, with 8 bases between them. CDR3 region: CASSYFVDSYEQYF. CDR3 nucleotides: TGTGCCAGCAGTTACTTCGTTGATTCCTACGAGCAGTACTTC.

The chain uses TRBV2 and TRBJ2-5, with 8 bases identical to TRBD2. J lost 5 bases, V lost 4 bases, and 9 bases had no gene match. The CDR3 length is 15 residues. Germline V lookup: CDR1 SNHLY, CDR2 FYNNEI. The CDR3 DNA reads as TGTGCCAGCAGTGCCCTCGGACTAGCACGGGAGACCCAGTACTTC. Translating it yields CASSALGLARETQYF.